These 8 T cell receptor beta chains share one sample of origin, sequenced in a study of cytomegalovirus exposure and HLA in healthy donors. The PCR ran on 60 Vbeta and 13 Jbeta primers. Sequencing was performed with immunoSEQ multiplex PCR; in TCRdb, only in-frame clones are kept and a portion is missing. The repertoire has about 180,000 clones, over 80% of them found once; the top ten carry 1.2%. Sequencing was performed on PBMCs. Source of these receptors: a boy between 2 and 10 years old in good health and CMV-seronegative.

In its sample, this clone was seen a few times. This chain's CDR3 is CASSYRDSYEQYF. For the CDR3, the DNA is TGTGCCAGCAGCTATAGGGACAGCTACGAGCAGTACTTC. The V and J genes are TRBV28 and TRBJ2-7; 7 bases align to TRBD1. V shed 6 bases, J shed 3 bases, and the junction held 5 bases outside the gene matches. The CDR3 sequence is 13 residues long. CDR1 is MDHEN, CDR2 SYDVKM, per germline.

The chain employs TRBV10-3 and TRBJ1-2; possibly TRBD1 for D (6 bases). In germline, CDR1 is ENHRY, CDR2 SYGVKD. V was clipped by 3 bases and J by 2 bases, with 7 bases between them. This CDR3 has 13 residues. CDR3 bases: TGTGCCATCAGTGACAGGGGCAACTATGGCTACACCTTC. Amino acids: CAISDRGNYGYTF.

V gene TRBV2 combines with J gene TRBJ2-1; 7 bases fit TRBD2. V shed 4 bases, J shed 10 bases, and the junction held 4 bases outside the gene matches. Germline V gives CDR1 SNHLY, CDR2 FYNNEI. This CDR3 region has 12 residues. In nucleotides, the CDR3 is TGTGCCAGCAGTGTATCCGGGAGGGAGCAGTTCTTC. It yields the protein CASSVSGREQFF. The full variable domain, in which reference TRBV2 and TRBJ2-1 provide the parts outside the CDR3, is EPEVTQTPSHQVTQMGQEVILRCVPISNHLYFYWYRQILGQKVEFLVSFYNNEISEKSEIFDDQFSVERPDGSNFTLKIRSTKLEDSAMYFCASSVSGREQFFGPGTRLTVL.

The chain recombines TRBV28 with TRBJ1-6; a possible D gene is TRBD1 (5 bases). V was trimmed by 5 bases and J by 7 bases, leaving 18 bases between them. The CDR3 spans 16 residues. The V gene's germline CDR1 is MDHEN and CDR2 SYDVKM. The CDR3 DNA follows: TGTGCCAGCAGTCCCGCCTCGACAGCTACGAATTCACCCCTCCACTTT. The encoded protein is CASSPASTATNSPLHF.

This sequence joins TRBV5-1 and TRBJ2-1; 7 bases are a match to TRBD2. Germline V gene lookup returns CDR1 SGHRS and CDR2 YFSETQ. The CDR3 covers 15 residues. The junction had 8 bases not matched to a gene; V was cut back by 4 bases and J by 4 bases. The CDR3 spells CASSTGLDLYNEQFF. CDR3 bases: TGCGCCAGCAGCACTGGACTAGACCTATACAATGAGCAGTTCTTC. Full variable domain (remainder filled in from reference TRBV5-1 and TRBJ2-1): KAGVTQTPRYLIKTRGQQVTLSCSPISGHRSVSWYQQTPGQGLQFLFEYFSETQRNKGNFPGRFSGRQFSNSRSEMNVSTLELGDSALYLCASSTGLDLYNEQFFGPGTRLTVL.

This rearrangement joins TRBV7-9 to TRBJ1-2, with 11 bases identical to TRBD1. Losses at the gene ends were 6 bases for V and 4 bases for J; bases not matched to a gene: 10. The CDR3 consists of 16 residues. The germline V gene encodes CDR1 SEHNR and CDR2 FQNEAQ (reference sequence). The DNA of the CDR3 is TGTGCCAGCAGACGGGCCACGGGACAGGGGGGCTATGGCTACACCTTC. It codes for CASRRATGQGGYGYTF.

The J gene is TRBJ1-2, the V gene TRBV9; TRBD1 is a possible D gene (6 bases). The ends were cut back, 3 bases at V and 5 bases at J, with 14 bases in the middle. The CDR3 consists of 14 residues. Per the germline V gene, CDR1 is SGDLS and CDR2 is YYNGEE. CDR3 region: CASSAGESIYGYTF. For the CDR3, the DNA is TGTGCCAGCAGCGCAGGGGAGTCCATATATGGCTACACCTTC.

This chain connects TRBV7-2 to TRBJ2-3; 12 bases are shared with TRBD1. Germline V CDR1 and CDR2: SGHTA, FQGNSA. The CDR3 length is 17 residues. Unmatched junction bases numbered 13, after V lost 4 bases and J lost 8 bases. The CDR3 coding sequence is TGTGCCAGCAGCTCCCGTCCGGGACAGGGGGCATTCAGTACGCAGTATTTT. This gives the protein CASSSRPGQGAFSTQYF.